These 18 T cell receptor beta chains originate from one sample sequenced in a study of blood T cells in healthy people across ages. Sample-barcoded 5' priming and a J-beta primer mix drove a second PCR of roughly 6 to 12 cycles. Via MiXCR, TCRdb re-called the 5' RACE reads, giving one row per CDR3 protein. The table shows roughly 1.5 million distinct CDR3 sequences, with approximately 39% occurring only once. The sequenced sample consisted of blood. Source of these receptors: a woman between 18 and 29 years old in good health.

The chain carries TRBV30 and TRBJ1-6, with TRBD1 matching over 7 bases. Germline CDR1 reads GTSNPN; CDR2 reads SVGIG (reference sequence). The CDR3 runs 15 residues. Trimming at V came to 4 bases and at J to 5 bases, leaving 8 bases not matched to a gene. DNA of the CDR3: TGTGCCTGGAAATCCCAGGGGGGAAATAATTCACCCCTCCACTTT. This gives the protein CAWKSQGGNNSPLHF.

CDR3 nucleotide sequence: TGTGCCAGCAGTGAAGGCCCCCGGGTGACTAATGAAAAACTGTTTTTT. As protein: CASSEGPRVTNEKLFF. V is TRBV2 and J is TRBJ1-4, with D unresolved. The germline V and J ends were trimmed by 1 base and 2 bases, with 11 bases remaining between them. The CDR3 covers 16 residues. CDR1 and CDR2 (germline): SNHLY, FYNNEI.

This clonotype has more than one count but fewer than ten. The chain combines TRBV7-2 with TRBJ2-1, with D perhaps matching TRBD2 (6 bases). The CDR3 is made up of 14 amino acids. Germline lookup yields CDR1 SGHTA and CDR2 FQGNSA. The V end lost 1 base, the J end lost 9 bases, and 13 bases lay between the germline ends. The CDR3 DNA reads TGTGCCAGCAGCTTAGACGGACTGGGAGGTGAGCAGTTCTTC. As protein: CASSLDGLGGEQFF.

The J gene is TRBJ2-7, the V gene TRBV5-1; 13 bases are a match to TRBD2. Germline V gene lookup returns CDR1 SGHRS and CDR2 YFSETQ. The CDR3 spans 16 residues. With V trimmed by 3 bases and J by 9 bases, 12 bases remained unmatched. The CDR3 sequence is CASSWTVGTSGTMQYF. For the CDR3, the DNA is TGCGCCAGCAGCTGGACAGTCGGGACTAGCGGGACTATGCAGTACTTC.

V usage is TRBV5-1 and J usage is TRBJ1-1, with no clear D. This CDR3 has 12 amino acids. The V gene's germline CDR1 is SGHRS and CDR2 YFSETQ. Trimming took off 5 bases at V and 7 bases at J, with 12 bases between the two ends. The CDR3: CASRYNANEAFF. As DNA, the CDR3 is TGCGCCAGCAGATATAACGCTAATGAAGCTTTCTTT. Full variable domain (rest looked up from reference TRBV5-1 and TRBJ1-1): KAGVTQTPRYLIKTRGQQVTLSCSPISGHRSVSWYQQTPGQGLQFLFEYFSETQRNKGNFPGRFSGRQFSNSRSEMNVSTLELGDSALYLCASRYNANEAFFGQGTRLTVV.

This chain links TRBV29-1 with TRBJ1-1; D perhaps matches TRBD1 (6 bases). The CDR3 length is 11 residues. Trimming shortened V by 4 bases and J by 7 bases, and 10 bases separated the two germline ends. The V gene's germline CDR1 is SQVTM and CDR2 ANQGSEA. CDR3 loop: CSVVVDSEAFF. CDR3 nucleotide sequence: TGCAGCGTTGTGGTGGACAGTGAAGCTTTCTTT. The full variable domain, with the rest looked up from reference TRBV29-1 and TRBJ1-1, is SAVISQKPSRDICQRGTSLTIQCQVDSQVTMMFWYRQQPGQSLTLIATANQGSEATYESGFVIDKFPISRPNLTFSTLTVSNMSPEDSSIYLCSVVVDSEAFFGQGTRLTVV.

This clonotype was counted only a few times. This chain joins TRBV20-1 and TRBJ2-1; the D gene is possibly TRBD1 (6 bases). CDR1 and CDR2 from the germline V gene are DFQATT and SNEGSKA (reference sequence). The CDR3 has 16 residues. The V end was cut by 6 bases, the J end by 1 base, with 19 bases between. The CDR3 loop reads CSALGQSAESYNEQFF. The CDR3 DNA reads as TGCAGTGCCCTTGGACAGTCGGCGGAATCCTACAATGAGCAGTTCTTC.

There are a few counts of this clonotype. Written as DNA, the CDR3 is TGCAGCGCATTAGCGGCAGCCAATGAGCAGTTCTTC. Its protein is CSALAAANEQFF. This chain uses TRBV29-1 with TRBJ2-1; tentative D call: TRBD2 (6 bases). Per germline, CDR1 SQVTM and CDR2 ANQGSEA. The CDR3 length is 12 residues. The V end was cut by 7 bases, the J end by 6 bases, with 13 bases between.

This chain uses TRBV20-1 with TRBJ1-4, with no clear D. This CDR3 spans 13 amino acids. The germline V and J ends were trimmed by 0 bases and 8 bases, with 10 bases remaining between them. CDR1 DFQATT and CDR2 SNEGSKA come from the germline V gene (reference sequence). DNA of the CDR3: TGCAGTGCTAGAGATCTAAGGAGGGAAAAACTGTTTTTT. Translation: CSARDLRREKLFF.

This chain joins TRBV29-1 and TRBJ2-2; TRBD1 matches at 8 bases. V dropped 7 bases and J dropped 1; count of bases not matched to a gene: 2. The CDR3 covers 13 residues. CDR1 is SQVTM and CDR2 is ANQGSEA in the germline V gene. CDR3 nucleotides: TGCAGCGGACAGGGGATGAACACCGGGGAGCTGTTTTTT. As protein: CSGQGMNTGELFF.

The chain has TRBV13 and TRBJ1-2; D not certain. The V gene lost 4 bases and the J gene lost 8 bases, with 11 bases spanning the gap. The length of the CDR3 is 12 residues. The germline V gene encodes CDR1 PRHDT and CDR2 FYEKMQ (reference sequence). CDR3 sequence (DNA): TGTGCCAGCAGCTGGTCGCTTGGCGGCTACACCTTC. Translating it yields CASSWSLGGYTF.

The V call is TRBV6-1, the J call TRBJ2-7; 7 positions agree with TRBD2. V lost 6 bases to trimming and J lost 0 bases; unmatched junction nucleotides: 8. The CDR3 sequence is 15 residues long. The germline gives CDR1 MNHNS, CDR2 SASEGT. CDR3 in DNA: TGTGCCAGCAGCAATGGGGAGGGGAGCTCCTACGAGCAGTACTTC. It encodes CASSNGEGSSYEQYF.

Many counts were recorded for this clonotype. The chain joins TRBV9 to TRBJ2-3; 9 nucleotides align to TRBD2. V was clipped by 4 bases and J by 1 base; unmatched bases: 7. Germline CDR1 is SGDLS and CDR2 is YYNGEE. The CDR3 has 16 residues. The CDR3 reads CASSLRTSAGTDTQYF. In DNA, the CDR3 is TGTGCCAGCAGCTTACGGACTAGCGCCGGCACAGATACGCAGTATTTT.

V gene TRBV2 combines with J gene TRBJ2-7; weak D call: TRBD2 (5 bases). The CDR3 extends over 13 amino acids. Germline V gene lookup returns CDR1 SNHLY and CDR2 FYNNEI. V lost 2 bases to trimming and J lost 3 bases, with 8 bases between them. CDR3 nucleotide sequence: TGTGCCAGCAGTGAACTCCGGGGCTACGAGCAGTACTTC. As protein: CASSELRGYEQYF.

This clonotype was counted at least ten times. The CDR3 DNA sequence: TGTGCCAGCAGTTTCGCTTCTCAGTACGAGCAGTACTTC. It encodes CASSFASQYEQYF. The V and J genes are TRBV12-3 or TRBV12-4 and TRBJ2-7; D uncertain. The V end was cut by 3 bases, the J end by 4 bases, with 10 bases between. There are 13 residues in the CDR3.

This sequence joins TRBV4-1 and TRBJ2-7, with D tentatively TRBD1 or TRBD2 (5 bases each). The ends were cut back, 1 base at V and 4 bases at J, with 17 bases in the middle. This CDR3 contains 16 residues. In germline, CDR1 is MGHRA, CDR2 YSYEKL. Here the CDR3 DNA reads TGCGCCAGCAGCCAAGGACCCCCGGGACCGGGATACGAGCAGTACTTC. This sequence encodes CASSQGPPGPGYEQYF.

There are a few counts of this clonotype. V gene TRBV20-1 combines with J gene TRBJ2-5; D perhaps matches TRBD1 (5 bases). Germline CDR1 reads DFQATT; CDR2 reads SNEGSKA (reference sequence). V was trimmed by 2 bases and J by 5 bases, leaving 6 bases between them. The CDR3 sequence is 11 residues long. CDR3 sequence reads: CSARNRETQYF. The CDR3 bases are TGCAGTGCTAGAAACAGGGAGACCCAGTACTTC.

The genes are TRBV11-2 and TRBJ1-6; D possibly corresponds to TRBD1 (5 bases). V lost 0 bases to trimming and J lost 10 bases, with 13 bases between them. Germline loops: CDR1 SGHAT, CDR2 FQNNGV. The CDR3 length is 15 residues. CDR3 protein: CASSLDGVKGSPLHF. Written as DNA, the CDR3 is TGTGCCAGCAGCTTAGACGGGGTTAAGGGGTCACCCCTCCACTTT.